This record covers a single TCR beta chain. This CDR3 has 16 amino acids. Using unique molecular identifiers, the investigators prepared the TCRbeta library. TCRdb used MiXCR to reprocess the PCR reads, holding one entry per CDR3 protein. The table has about 690,000 distinct CDR3 sequences, approximately 15% seen once. This sample stems from a study of T-cell reconstitution after alpha-beta-depleted transplantation in children. The TCR sequence derives from a human donor who donated a stem cell graft to a child with acute myeloid leukemia. The rearrangement uses TRBV1 and TRBJ2-1; the D call of TRBD2 is as the table states it, not checked on the DNA. TRBV1 is recorded as a pseudogene. The sequencing here drew on PBMCs from the stem cell graft donor, taken from the stem cell graft. DNA of the CDR3: TGCACCAGCAGCCAAGTGCACGGCGGGGGGTTCGATGAGCAGTTCTTC. Protein product: CTSSQVHGGGFDEQFF.